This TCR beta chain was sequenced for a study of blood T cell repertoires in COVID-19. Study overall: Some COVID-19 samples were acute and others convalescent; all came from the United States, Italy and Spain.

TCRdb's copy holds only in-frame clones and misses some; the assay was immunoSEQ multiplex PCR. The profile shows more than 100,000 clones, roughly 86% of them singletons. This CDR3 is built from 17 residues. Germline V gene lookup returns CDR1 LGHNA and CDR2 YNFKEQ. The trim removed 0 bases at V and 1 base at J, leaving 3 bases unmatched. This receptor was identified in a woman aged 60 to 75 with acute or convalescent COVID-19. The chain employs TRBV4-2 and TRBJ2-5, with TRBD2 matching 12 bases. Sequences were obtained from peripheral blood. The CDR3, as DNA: TGTGCCAGCAGCCAAGATCTAGCGGGAGGGCTCCAAGAGACCCAGTACTTC. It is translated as CASSQDLAGGLQETQYF.